This T cell receptor beta chain was identified during a study of T cells in Graves' hyperthyroidism and ophthalmopathy. This clonotype was recorded many times. From RNA transcripts, TCR beta CDR3 regions were amplified. HTBI primers were used for first-round RT-PCR of the TCR CDR3. TCRdb reprocessed the multiplex PCR reads with MiXCR, giving one entry per CDR3 protein. The table has hundreds of thousands of distinct CDR3 sequences, roughly 15% seen once. For ophthalmopathy patients, the Clinical Activity Score was at least 3 and the NOSPECS grade at least 4; duration was under 3 months. Looked up from germline, CDR1 is MDHEN and CDR2 is SYDVKM. The V gene end was trimmed by 8 bases and the J gene end by 3 bases; junction bases not matched to a gene: 2. CDR3 length: 12 residues.

The rearrangement joins TRBV28 to TRBJ1-2, with 8 bases matching TRBD1. Material: blood. This clonotype was obtained from a woman aged 40-49 years with Graves' ophthalmopathy. DNA for the CDR3: TGTGCCAGCCAGGACAGGGACTATGGCTACACCTTC. This gives the protein CASQDRDYGYTF.